This T cell receptor beta chain came from a study of blood T cell repertoires in COVID-19. Original methodology: It was from reference gene primer amplification that nucleated cell counts were estimated. Here immunoSEQ multiplex PCR was the method, and the copy in TCRdb shows in-frame clones only, minus some. V, J and clone size derive from that table, while D and trimming were established from the DNA sequence. The sample lists around 320,000 clones, about nine tenths occurring once. This TCR derives from a woman aged 45-60 years who had been exposed to COVID-19. The sample taken for sequencing was PBMCs or T cells enriched from blood (not recorded which).

The CDR3, as DNA: TGTGCCAGCAGCACTAGCGGGGGGCCACAAGAGACCCAGTACTTC. It translates to CASSTSGGPQETQYF. The chain couples TRBV9 to TRBJ2-5, with 12 bases fitting TRBD2. This CDR3 is 15 amino acids long. Germline-derived CDR1 and CDR2 are SGDLS and YYNGEE. Trimming took 4 bases from V and 2 from J; bases not matched to a gene: 3.